The source of this T cell receptor beta chain is a study of shared clonotypes between healthy human individuals. Naive CD8 cells lacked CD45RO, underwent positive selection for CCR7 and left out terminally differentiated effector memory CD45RA+ cells. Evenly divided among several immunoSEQ plates was the genomic DNA of each subset. Data came from immunoSEQ multiplex PCR; TCRdb stores just in-frame clones and leaves some out. The sample lists around 2,000,000 clones; about 95% were seen once. A single count supports this clone. Trimming took 0 bases from V and 2 from J, leaving 11 bases between them. Germline assignment: CDR1 SQVTM and CDR2 ANQGSEA. CDR3 length equals 15 residues.

The TCR was taken from a man aged 18 to 30 in good health. The chain uses TRBV29-1 and TRBJ2-1; a weak D match, TRBD1 (6 bases). Sequencing input: naive CD8+ T cells sorted from blood. The CDR3 reads CSVEDVQGPYNEQFF. The CDR3 coding sequence is TGCAGCGTTGAAGATGTACAGGGCCCCTACAATGAGCAGTTCTTC.